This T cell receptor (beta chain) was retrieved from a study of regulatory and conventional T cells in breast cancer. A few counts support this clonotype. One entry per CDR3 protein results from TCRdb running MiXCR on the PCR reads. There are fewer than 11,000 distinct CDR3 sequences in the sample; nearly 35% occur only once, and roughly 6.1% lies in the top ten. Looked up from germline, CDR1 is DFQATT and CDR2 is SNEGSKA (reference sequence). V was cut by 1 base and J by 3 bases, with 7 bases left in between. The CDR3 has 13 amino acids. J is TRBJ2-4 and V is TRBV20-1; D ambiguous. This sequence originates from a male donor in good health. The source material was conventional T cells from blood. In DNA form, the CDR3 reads TGCAGTGCTAGAGTCGGTGACAAAAACATTCAGTACTTC. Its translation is CSARVGDKNIQYF.